This record covers a single TCR beta chain. This record belongs to a study of control samples from healthy donors and cancer patients. Germline V gene data show CDR1 as SNHLY and CDR2 as FYNNEI. V was pared by 5 bases and J by 4 bases, with 4 bases of the junction left unmatched. This CDR3 contains 13 residues. Clones were read by immunoSEQ multiplex PCR, and TCRdb kept only the in-frame ones, dropping some. The sample includes 190,000 or so clones, approximately 92% of them seen just once. The specimen sequenced was blood. The chain uses TRBV2 and TRBJ1-2; 7 bases agree with TRBD1. The clonotype was recovered from a man between 18 and 29 years old in good health. CDR3 bases: TGTGCCAGCAGTTGGGACAGCTCCTATGGCTACACCTTC. Translation gives CASSWDSSYGYTF.